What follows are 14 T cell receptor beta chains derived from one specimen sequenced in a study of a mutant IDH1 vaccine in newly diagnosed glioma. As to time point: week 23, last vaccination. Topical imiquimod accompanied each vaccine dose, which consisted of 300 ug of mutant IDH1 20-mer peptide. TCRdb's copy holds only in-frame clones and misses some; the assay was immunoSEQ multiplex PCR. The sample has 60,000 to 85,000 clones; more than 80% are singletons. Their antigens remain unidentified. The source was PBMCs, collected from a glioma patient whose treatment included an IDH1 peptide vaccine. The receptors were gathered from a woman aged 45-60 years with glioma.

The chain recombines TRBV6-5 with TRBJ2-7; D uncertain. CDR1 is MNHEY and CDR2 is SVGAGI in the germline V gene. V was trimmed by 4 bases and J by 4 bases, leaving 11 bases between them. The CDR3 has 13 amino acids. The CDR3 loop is CASSLGSSYEQYF. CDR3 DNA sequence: TGTGCCAGCAGTTTGGGTAGCAGTTACGAGCAGTACTTC.

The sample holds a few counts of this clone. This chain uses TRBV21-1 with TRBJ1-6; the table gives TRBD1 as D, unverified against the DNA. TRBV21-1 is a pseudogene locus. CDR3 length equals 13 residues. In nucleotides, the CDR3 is TGTGCCAGCAGCCCATCAGGGGTTTCACCCCTCCACTTT. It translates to CASSPSGVSPLHF.

CDR3 region: CASSLGANSPLHF. DNA for the CDR3: TGTGCCAGCAGCTTAGGGGCGAATTCACCCCTCCACTTT. The rearrangement joins TRBV11-2 to TRBJ1-6; D not resolved. The CDR3 has 13 amino acids. Looked up from germline, CDR1 is SGHAT and CDR2 is FQNNGV. The V end lost 1 base, the J end lost 7 bases, and 5 bases lay between the germline ends.

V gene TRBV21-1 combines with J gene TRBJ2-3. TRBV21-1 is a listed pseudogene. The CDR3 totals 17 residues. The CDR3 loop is CASSIHRPLTSTDTQYF. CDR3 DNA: TGTGCCAGCAGCATCCATCGACCCCTAACTAGCACAGATACGCAGTATTTT.

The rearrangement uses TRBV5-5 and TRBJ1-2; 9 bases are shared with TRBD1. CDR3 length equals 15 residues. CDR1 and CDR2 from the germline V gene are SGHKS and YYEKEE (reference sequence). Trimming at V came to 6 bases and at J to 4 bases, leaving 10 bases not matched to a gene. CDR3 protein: CASNSPGQGAYGYTF. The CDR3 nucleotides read TGTGCCAGCAACTCTCCGGGACAGGGAGCCTATGGCTACACCTTC. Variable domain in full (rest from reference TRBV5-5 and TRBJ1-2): DAGVTQSPTHLIKTRGQQVTLRCSPISGHKSVSWYQQVLGQGPQFIFQYYEKEERGRGNFPDRFSARQFPNYSSELNVNALLLGDSALYLCASNSPGQGAYGYTFGSGTRLTVV.

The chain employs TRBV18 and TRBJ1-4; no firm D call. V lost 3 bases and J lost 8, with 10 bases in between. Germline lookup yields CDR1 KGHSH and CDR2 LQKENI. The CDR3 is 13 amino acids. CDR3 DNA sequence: TGTGCCAGCTCACCCCGACTGGACGAAAAACTGTTTTTT. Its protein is CASSPRLDEKLFF. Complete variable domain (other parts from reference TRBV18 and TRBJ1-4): NAGVMQNPRHLVRRRGQEARLRCSPMKGHSHVYWYRQLPEEGLKFMVYLQKENIIDESGMPKERFSAEFPKEGPSILRIQQVVRGDSAAYFCASSPRLDEKLFFGSGTQLSVL.

CDR3 coding DNA: TGTGCCAGCAGCTTAGCGACCCTAGCGGGAGACTCCTACGAGCAGTACTTC. It specifies CASSLATLAGDSYEQYF. The rearrangement links TRBV7-2 to TRBJ2-7; 10 nucleotides line up with TRBD2. The V gene's germline CDR1 is SGHTA and CDR2 FQGNSA. The ends lost 0 bases at V and 0 bases at J; junction bases unmatched: 5. This CDR3 has 17 amino acids.

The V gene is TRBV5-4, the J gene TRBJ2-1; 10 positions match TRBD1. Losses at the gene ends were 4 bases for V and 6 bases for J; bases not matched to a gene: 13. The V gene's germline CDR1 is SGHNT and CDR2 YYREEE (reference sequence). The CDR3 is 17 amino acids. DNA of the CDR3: TGTGCCAGCAGCCCGCGTACGGGGGACAGGGGACCCAATGAGCAGTTCTTC. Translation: CASSPRTGDRGPNEQFF.

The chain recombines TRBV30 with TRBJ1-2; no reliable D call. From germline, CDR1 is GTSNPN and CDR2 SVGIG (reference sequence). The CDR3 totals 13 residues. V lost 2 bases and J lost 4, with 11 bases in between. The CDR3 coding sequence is TGTGCCTGGAGTACCCTGGGAGGCTATGGCTACACCTTC. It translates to CAWSTLGGYGYTF.

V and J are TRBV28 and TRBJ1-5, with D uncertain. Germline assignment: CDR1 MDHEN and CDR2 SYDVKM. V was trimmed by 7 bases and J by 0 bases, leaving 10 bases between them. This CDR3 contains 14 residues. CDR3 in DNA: TGTGCCAGCACCGACTATTCTAGCAATCAGCCCCAGCATTTT. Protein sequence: CASTDYSSNQPQHF.

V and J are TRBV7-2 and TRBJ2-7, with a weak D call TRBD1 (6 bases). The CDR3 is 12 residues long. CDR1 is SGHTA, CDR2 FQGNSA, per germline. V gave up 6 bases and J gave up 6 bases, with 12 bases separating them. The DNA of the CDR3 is TGTGCCAGCAGAAGCCGAGGGGGCGAGCAGTACTTC. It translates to CASRSRGGEQYF.

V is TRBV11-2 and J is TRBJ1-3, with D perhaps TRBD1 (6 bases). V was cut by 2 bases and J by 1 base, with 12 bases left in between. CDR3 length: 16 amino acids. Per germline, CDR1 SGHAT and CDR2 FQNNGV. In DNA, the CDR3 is TGTGCCAGCAGCTTATTAAGGGGGAGGTCTGGAAACACCATATATTTT. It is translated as CASSLLRGRSGNTIYF.

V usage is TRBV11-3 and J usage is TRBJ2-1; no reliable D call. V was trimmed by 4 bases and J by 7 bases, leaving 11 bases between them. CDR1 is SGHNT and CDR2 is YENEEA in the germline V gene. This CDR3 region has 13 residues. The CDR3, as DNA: TGTGCCAGCAGCTCCTCCGAAGCGAATGAGCAGTTCTTC. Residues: CASSSSEANEQFF.

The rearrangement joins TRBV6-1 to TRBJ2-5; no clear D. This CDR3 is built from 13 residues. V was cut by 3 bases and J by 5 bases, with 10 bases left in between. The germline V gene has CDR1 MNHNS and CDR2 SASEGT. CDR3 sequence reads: CASSDGPGETQYF. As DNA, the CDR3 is TGTGCCAGCAGTGATGGGCCCGGGGAGACCCAGTACTTC.